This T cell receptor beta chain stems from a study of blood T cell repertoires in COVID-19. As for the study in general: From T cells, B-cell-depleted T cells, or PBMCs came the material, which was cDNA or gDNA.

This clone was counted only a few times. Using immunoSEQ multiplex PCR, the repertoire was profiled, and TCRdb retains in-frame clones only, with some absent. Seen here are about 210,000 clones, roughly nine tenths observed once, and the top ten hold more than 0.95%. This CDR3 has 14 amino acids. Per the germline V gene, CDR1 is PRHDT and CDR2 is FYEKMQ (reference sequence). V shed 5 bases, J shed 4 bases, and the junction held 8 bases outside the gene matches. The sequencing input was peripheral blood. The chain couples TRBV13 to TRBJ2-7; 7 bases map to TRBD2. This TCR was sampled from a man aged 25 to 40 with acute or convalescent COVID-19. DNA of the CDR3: TGTGCCAGCAGCGGCCCGGGGGGATCTTACGAGCAGTACTTC. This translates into CASSGPGGSYEQYF.